This TCR beta chain was profiled in a study of CD8 T cells in ankylosing spondylitis. Study conclusions and caveats: Significant enrichment of disease-linked clones was reported in matched ankylosing spondylitis synovial fluid. Typical of ankylosing spondylitis blood, it appeared, was a TCR beta motif of roughly eight highly homologous variants.

TCRdb re-called the 5' RACE reads with MiXCR, one entry per CDR3 protein. In the table there are a few hundred thousand distinct CDR3 sequences, about 22% of which are singletons. This clonotype was counted a few times. Its antigen is as yet unknown. The CDR3 contains 12 residues. Germline loops: CDR1 MDHEN, CDR2 SYDVKM. Trimming removed 7 bases from V and 6 bases from J, with 13 bases in between. Sequences were obtained from blood, either unsorted or a sorted T cell fraction (not recorded which). This clonotype originated in a male donor with ankylosing spondylitis. The genes are TRBV28 and TRBJ2-7; D gene unclear. The CDR3 nucleotides are TGTGCCAGCATGTCAGGAGTCTCCGAGCAGTACTTC. Its translation: CASMSGVSEQYF.